This TCR beta chain was recorded in a study of blood T cell repertoires in COVID-19. Trimming removed 5 bases from V and 3 bases from J; junction bases left unmatched: 0. The CDR3 has 14 residues. Germline values: CDR1 LNHDA, CDR2 SQIVND (reference sequence). TCRdb's table, derived via immunoSEQ multiplex PCR, lists solely in-frame clones and lacks some. The sample lists roughly 32,000 clones, around 90% occurring once. The specimen was peripheral blood. The origin of this receptor is a man aged 55 to 70 with active COVID-19. The chain has TRBV19 and TRBJ2-2, with TRBD1 matching 10 bases. CDR3 region: CASSGTGDTGELFF. CDR3 nucleotide sequence: TGTGCCAGTAGTGGGACAGGGGACACCGGGGAGCTGTTTTTT.